This record concerns one T cell receptor beta chain sequence. Its target is not known. The data derive from a study of cytomegalovirus exposure and HLA in healthy donors. There are 14 residues in the CDR3. Losses at the gene ends were 2 bases for V and 4 bases for J; bases not matched to a gene: 2. The germline V gene encodes CDR1 KGHSH and CDR2 LQKENI. Researchers ran the PCR with 60 Vbeta and 13 Jbeta primers. Only in-frame clones appear in the TCRdb table, and some are missing; sequencing was by immunoSEQ multiplex PCR. The sample lists over 50,000 clones; more than 60% were seen once. Study-level findings and limits: The CMV antigen specificity of a few CMV-associated chains was confirmed through in vitro analysis. On later analysis, the bulk of CMV-associated TCR beta chains appeared to be HLA-restricted.

The genes are TRBV18 and TRBJ2-7; 10 bases agree with TRBD2. The specimen was PBMCs. The sequence was collected from a man between 50 and 59 years old in good health and CMV-seropositive. CDR3 residues: CASSPASGGYEQYF. In nucleotides, the CDR3 is TGTGCCAGCTCACCAGCTAGCGGGGGTTACGAGCAGTACTTC.